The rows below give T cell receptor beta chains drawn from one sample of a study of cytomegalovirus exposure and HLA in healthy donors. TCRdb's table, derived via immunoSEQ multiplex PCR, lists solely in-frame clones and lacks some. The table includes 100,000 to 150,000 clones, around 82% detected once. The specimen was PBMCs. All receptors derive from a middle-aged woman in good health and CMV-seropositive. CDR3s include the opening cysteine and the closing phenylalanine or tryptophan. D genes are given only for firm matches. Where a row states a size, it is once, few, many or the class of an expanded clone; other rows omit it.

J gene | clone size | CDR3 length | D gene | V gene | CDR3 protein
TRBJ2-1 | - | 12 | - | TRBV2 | CASSAERNEQFF
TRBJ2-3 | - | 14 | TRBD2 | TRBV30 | CAWAGLAGLDTQYF
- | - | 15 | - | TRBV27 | CASSREPYSSYEQYF
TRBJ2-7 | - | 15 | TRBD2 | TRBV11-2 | CASSKLAGETYEQYF
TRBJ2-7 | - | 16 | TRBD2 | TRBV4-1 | CASSQARPSGTYEQYF
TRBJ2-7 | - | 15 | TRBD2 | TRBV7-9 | CSSSFEAGGAYEQYF
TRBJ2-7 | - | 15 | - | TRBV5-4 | CASSSNPGQGTKQYF
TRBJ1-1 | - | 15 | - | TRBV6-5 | CASSSPGTPNTEAFF
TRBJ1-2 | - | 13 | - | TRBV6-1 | CASRAGQNYGYTF
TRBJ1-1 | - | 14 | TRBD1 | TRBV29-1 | CSVPGQGGPRGAFF
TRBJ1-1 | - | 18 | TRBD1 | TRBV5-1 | CASSLFQTPGQGRTEAFF
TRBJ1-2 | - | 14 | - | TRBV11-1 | CASSLLTGLDGYTF
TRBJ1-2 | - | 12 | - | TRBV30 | CAWSSGNYGYTF
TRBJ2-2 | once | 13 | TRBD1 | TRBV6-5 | CASAAGGTGELFF
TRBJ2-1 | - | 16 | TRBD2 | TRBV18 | CASSPGRAGEYNEQFF
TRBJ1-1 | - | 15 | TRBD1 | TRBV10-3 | CAISSTGAGNTEAFF
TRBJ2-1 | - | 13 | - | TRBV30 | CAWSVKGAGEQFF